This is a list of T cell receptor beta chains from one sample in a study of technical replicates of blood from a few donors. Clones were read by immunoSEQ multiplex PCR, and TCRdb kept only the in-frame ones, dropping some. The table lists about 93,000 clones, 95% of them singletons. Sequencing input: T cells isolated from PBMCs. All receptors derive from a human donor in good health. The CDR3 runs from the conserved cysteine through the conserved F or W.

CDR3aa | v_gene
CASSPRVSPHEQYF | TRBV14
CASSTEYSNQPQHF | TRBV6-4
CASSQLGLAGLRAFNEQFF | TRBV4-1
CASSLVARGNEQYF | TRBV7-2
CAGTGGPVDEQFF | TRBV2
CASSSGQGFDEQYF | TRBV7-9
CASGRGTISGNTIYF | TRBV6-1
CASSEPAGPYNEQFF | TRBV28
CASSSSLGQGDALGTEAFF | TRBV5-4
CASSYSAGKYGYTF | TRBV6-5
CASTPGQGAVGEQFF | TRBV2
CASSQDRRDYGYTF | TRBV14
CASSPNFRETQYF | TRBV7-7
CASSEMVAGGSTDTQYF | TRBV2
CASSPGLENEQFF | TRBV18
CASSLVASGSYNEQFF | TRBV7-6
CASSDTGEYF | TRBV6-1
CASMSRGLNTEAFF | TRBV6-5
CASSYGIGWGPDTQYF | TRBV6-5
CASSLAIGDRSTDTQYF | TRBV7-9
CASSLASGSYNEQFF | TRBV5-1
CASSDGYWQQGAGNTIYF | TRBV6-1
CASSRETNTEAFF | TRBV6-4
CASSSGVATEAFF | TRBV2
CASSFKTNEKLFF | TRBV5-1
CAWGQGNSPLHF | TRBV30
CASSLVDRGQDNEQFF | TRBV7-6
CASSLDRGGADTQYF | TRBV5-1
CASSYQASGSHEQYF | TRBV6-5
CASSQDDRGDLPQHF | TRBV4-1
CASSPTSGSRDTQYF | TRBV19
CASSQDRGQPQHF | TRBV28
CASSFSLERESYEQYF | TRBV7-9
CASSQDGWLREQYF | TRBV4-1
CAWSWEGTVTEAFF | TRBV30
CASRHLGTGLNSPLHF | TRBV27
CASSRRGGLAGQETQYF | TRBV11-2
CASSDRVKNIQYF | TRBV2
CASSSGQVVSEQYF | TRBV7-6
CASSAGTGGYNEQFF | TRBV18
CASSFQGAETEAFF | TRBV5-1
CASSTLGQGAIDEQYF | TRBV5-1
CASSRSPGTGGTGELFF | TRBV5-1
CASSLDGGNTGELFF | TRBV5-1
CASSYSTDPGYEQYF | TRBV6-5
CASSAGRGNQPQHF | TRBV2